A selection of T cell receptor beta chains follows, all from one sample in a study of shared clonotypes between healthy human individuals. Libraries were prepared by immunoSEQ multiplex PCR; TCRdb keeps only in-frame clonotypes and omits some of them. The data show around 1,900,000 clones, 93% seen once. The specimen was naive CD8+ T cells from PBMCs. The source is a man between 18 and 35 years old in good health. Some clones in this sample may be carry-over from other donors' samples. The CDR3 runs from the conserved cysteine through the conserved F or W. Each record gives: CDR3 protein, CDR3 DNA, clone size, V gene, J gene, D gene, CDR3 length. A D gene is named only where the DNA matches it firmly. A clone size is listed for some rows: how often the clone was seen (once, few, many), or a class if it is expanded.

cdr3_aa: CASSLTSLGTGEDTQYF; cdr3_nt: TGCGCCAGCAGCCTTACTAGCTTGGGGACAGGGGAAGATACGCAGTATTTT; clone_size: -; v_call: TRBV4-3; j_call: TRBJ2-3; d_call: TRBD1; cdr3_length: 17
cdr3_aa: CASSEGLGIVYEQFF; cdr3_nt: TGTGCCAGCAGTGAAGGACTAGGAATAGTCTATGAGCAGTTCTTC; clone_size: -; v_call: TRBV6-1; j_call: TRBJ2-1; d_call: -; cdr3_length: 15
cdr3_aa: CASSLVSGSTDTQYF; cdr3_nt: TGTGCCAGCAGCTTGGTTAGCGGGAGCACAGATACGCAGTATTTT; clone_size: once; v_call: TRBV11-2; j_call: TRBJ2-3; d_call: TRBD2; cdr3_length: 15
cdr3_aa: CASSEAANTEAFF; cdr3_nt: TGTGCCAGCAGTGAGGCAGCGAACACTGAAGCTTTCTTT; clone_size: -; v_call: TRBV6-4; j_call: TRBJ1-1; d_call: -; cdr3_length: 13
cdr3_aa: CASSLDGGQVNQPQHF; cdr3_nt: TGTGCCAGCAGCTTAGATGGGGGGCAGGTCAATCAGCCCCAGCATTTT; clone_size: -; v_call: TRBV7-8; j_call: TRBJ1-5; d_call: -; cdr3_length: 16
cdr3_aa: CASRIAVSSYNEQFF; cdr3_nt: TGTGCCAGCAGGATAGCGGTGAGCTCCTACAATGAGCAGTTCTTC; clone_size: -; v_call: TRBV6-5; j_call: TRBJ2-1; d_call: -; cdr3_length: 15
cdr3_aa: CSVEVPSVGYTF; cdr3_nt: TGCAGCGTTGAAGTTCCGTCAGTTGGCTACACCTTC; clone_size: once; v_call: TRBV29-1; j_call: TRBJ1-2; d_call: -; cdr3_length: 12
cdr3_aa: CASSIRRERGGEKLFF; cdr3_nt: TGTGCCAGTAGTATTCGGAGAGAAAGAGGTGGTGAAAAACTGTTTTTT; clone_size: -; v_call: TRBV19; j_call: TRBJ1-4; d_call: -; cdr3_length: 16
cdr3_aa: CATSRDLRFNPGDEQYF; cdr3_nt: TGTGCCACCAGCAGAGATCTCCGGTTCAACCCGGGGGACGAGCAGTACTTC; clone_size: -; v_call: TRBV15; j_call: TRBJ2-7; d_call: -; cdr3_length: 17
cdr3_aa: CASSLVSREIDEQFF; cdr3_nt: TGTGCCAGCAGCTTAGTTTCGAGGGAGATCGATGAGCAGTTCTTC; clone_size: -; v_call: TRBV5-4; j_call: TRBJ2-1; d_call: -; cdr3_length: 15
cdr3_aa: CASSWADLDSNYGYTF; cdr3_nt: TGCGCCAGCAGCTGGGCTGACCTGGACAGTAACTATGGCTACACCTTC; clone_size: -; v_call: TRBV5-1; j_call: TRBJ1-2; d_call: -; cdr3_length: 16
cdr3_aa: CASSHQEWGLSYNEQFF; cdr3_nt: TGTGCCAGTAGTCATCAGGAGTGGGGACTCTCCTACAATGAGCAGTTCTTC; clone_size: -; v_call: TRBV19; j_call: TRBJ2-1; d_call: -; cdr3_length: 17
cdr3_aa: CAISESMGVSSYEQYF; cdr3_nt: TGTGCCATCAGTGAGTCAATGGGCGTCAGCTCCTACGAGCAGTACTTC; clone_size: -; v_call: TRBV10-3; j_call: TRBJ2-7; d_call: -; cdr3_length: 16
cdr3_aa: CASSENQGARTEAFF; cdr3_nt: TGTGCCAGCAGTGAAAATCAGGGGGCGCGTACTGAAGCTTTCTTT; clone_size: -; v_call: TRBV6-1; j_call: TRBJ1-1; d_call: TRBD1; cdr3_length: 15
cdr3_aa: CASSWALTYEQYF; cdr3_nt: TGTGCCAGTAGTTGGGCTTTAACCTACGAGCAGTACTTC; clone_size: once; v_call: TRBV19; j_call: TRBJ2-7; d_call: -; cdr3_length: 13
cdr3_aa: CASSLGWGDGYTF; cdr3_nt: TGTGCCAGCAGCTTAGGATGGGGAGACGGCTACACCTTC; clone_size: once; v_call: TRBV7-9; j_call: TRBJ1-2; d_call: -; cdr3_length: 13
cdr3_aa: CASPGQGRRETQYF; cdr3_nt: TGTGCCAGTCCGGGACAGGGGCGTCGGGAGACCCAGTACTTC; clone_size: -; v_call: TRBV28; j_call: TRBJ2-5; d_call: TRBD1; cdr3_length: 14
cdr3_aa: CSAAETSGPREQFF; cdr3_nt: TGCAGCGCCGCGGAGACTAGCGGACCTCGGGAGCAGTTCTTC; clone_size: -; v_call: TRBV29-1; j_call: TRBJ2-1; d_call: TRBD2; cdr3_length: 14
cdr3_aa: CASGGDRAIYEQFF; cdr3_nt: TGTGCCAGCGGAGGGGACAGGGCTATCTATGAGCAGTTCTTC; clone_size: -; v_call: TRBV28; j_call: TRBJ2-1; d_call: TRBD1; cdr3_length: 14
cdr3_aa: CASSLGTWGYEQYF; cdr3_nt: TGTGCCAGCAGTTTAGGGACTTGGGGCTACGAGCAGTACTTC; clone_size: -; v_call: TRBV27; j_call: TRBJ2-7; d_call: -; cdr3_length: 14
cdr3_aa: CASSTDRDSYNEQFF; cdr3_nt: TGTGCCAGCAGCACCGACAGGGACTCCTACAATGAGCAGTTCTTC; clone_size: -; v_call: TRBV11-2; j_call: TRBJ2-1; d_call: TRBD1; cdr3_length: 15
cdr3_aa: CASSLGGDGQYF; cdr3_nt: TGTGCCAGCAGCTTAGGAGGGGACGGGCAGTACTTC; clone_size: -; v_call: TRBV7-8; j_call: TRBJ2-7; d_call: -; cdr3_length: 12
cdr3_aa: CASSSDGFTAYEQYF; cdr3_nt: TGTGCCAGCAGCTCCGATGGTTTTACGGCCTACGAGCAGTACTTC; clone_size: -; v_call: TRBV7-9; j_call: TRBJ2-7; d_call: -; cdr3_length: 15
cdr3_aa: CASSESKAPAFF; cdr3_nt: TGCGCCAGCAGTGAGTCGAAGGCGCCGGCTTTCTTT; clone_size: few; v_call: TRBV10-1; j_call: TRBJ1-1; d_call: -; cdr3_length: 12
cdr3_aa: CAWRAVRWGEQYF; cdr3_nt: TGTGCCTGGAGGGCGGTCCGGTGGGGCGAGCAGTACTTC; clone_size: once; v_call: TRBV30; j_call: TRBJ2-7; d_call: -; cdr3_length: 13
cdr3_aa: CASSLLILLAGAGHNEQFF; cdr3_nt: TGTGCCAGCAGCTTGTTGATTTTACTAGCGGGAGCCGGACACAATGAGCAGTTCTTC; clone_size: -; v_call: TRBV5-4; j_call: TRBJ2-1; d_call: TRBD2; cdr3_length: 19
cdr3_aa: CASGGGKETVHLYSNQPQHF; cdr3_nt: TGTGCCAGTGGAGGCGGAAAAGAGACAGTCCATCTTTATAGCAATCAGCCCCAGCATTTT; clone_size: -; v_call: TRBV19; j_call: TRBJ1-5; d_call: -; cdr3_length: 20
cdr3_aa: CASSQKWDRGAYEQYF; cdr3_nt: TGTGCCAGCAGCCAAAAATGGGACAGGGGGGCCTACGAGCAGTACTTC; clone_size: -; v_call: TRBV7-9; j_call: TRBJ2-7; d_call: TRBD1; cdr3_length: 16
cdr3_aa: CASSSPGQGNTEAFF; cdr3_nt: TGCGCCAGCAGCAGCCCGGGACAGGGGAACACTGAAGCTTTCTTT; clone_size: -; v_call: TRBV5-1; j_call: TRBJ1-1; d_call: TRBD1; cdr3_length: 15
cdr3_aa: CASSPDSGLAAYNEQFF; cdr3_nt: TGTGCCAGCAGTCCGGACAGCGGACTAGCGGCCTACAATGAGCAGTTCTTC; clone_size: -; v_call: TRBV7-2; j_call: TRBJ2-1; d_call: TRBD2; cdr3_length: 17
cdr3_aa: CASSYDDTEAFF; cdr3_nt: TGTGCCAGCAGTTACGATGACACTGAAGCTTTCTTT; clone_size: -; v_call: TRBV6-6; j_call: TRBJ1-1; d_call: -; cdr3_length: 12
cdr3_aa: CASSPVSPSNEQFF; cdr3_nt: TGTGCCAGCAGTCCAGTTAGCCCCTCCAATGAGCAGTTCTTC; clone_size: -; v_call: TRBV6-5; j_call: TRBJ2-1; d_call: -; cdr3_length: 14
cdr3_aa: CASSGVFEQYF; cdr3_nt: TGTGCCAGTAGTGGGGTTTTCGAGCAGTACTTC; clone_size: -; v_call: TRBV19; j_call: TRBJ2-7; d_call: -; cdr3_length: 11
cdr3_aa: CASSLSTGGAYEQYF; cdr3_nt: TGTGCCAGCAGTTTATCGACAGGGGGCGCGTACGAGCAGTACTTC; clone_size: -; v_call: TRBV27; j_call: TRBJ2-7; d_call: TRBD1; cdr3_length: 15
cdr3_aa: CASSLERWLEQFF; cdr3_nt: TGTGCCAGCAGCTTAGAGAGGTGGTTGGAGCAGTTCTTC; clone_size: -; v_call: TRBV11-2; j_call: TRBJ2-1; d_call: -; cdr3_length: 13
cdr3_aa: CASSLVPRWEKLFF; cdr3_nt: TGTGCCAGCAGCTTAGTCCCCCGGTGGGAAAAACTGTTTTTT; clone_size: once; v_call: TRBV11-2; j_call: TRBJ1-4; d_call: -; cdr3_length: 14
cdr3_aa: CASSLRGDPEQFF; cdr3_nt: TGTGCCAGCAGCCTCCGCGGGGACCCGGAGCAGTTCTTC; clone_size: -; v_call: TRBV11-3; j_call: TRBJ2-1; d_call: -; cdr3_length: 13
cdr3_aa: CASSRVLEGTPRWRELFF; cdr3_nt: TGTGCCAGCAGTCGCGTACTCGAGGGGACTCCCCGTTGGCGGGAGCTGTTTTTT; clone_size: -; v_call: TRBV28; j_call: TRBJ2-2; d_call: -; cdr3_length: 18
cdr3_aa: CASSLDLVGNNEQFF; cdr3_nt: TGTGCCAGCAGCTTAGACTTGGTGGGTAACAATGAGCAGTTCTTC; clone_size: -; v_call: TRBV11-3; j_call: TRBJ2-1; d_call: -; cdr3_length: 15
cdr3_aa: CATSRDLKPGGANVLTF; cdr3_nt: TGTGCCACCAGCAGAGATCTTAAACCAGGTGGGGCCAACGTCCTGACTTTC; clone_size: -; v_call: TRBV15; j_call: TRBJ2-6; d_call: -; cdr3_length: 17
cdr3_aa: CASSPLNRGSYNEQFF; cdr3_nt: TGTGCCAGCTCCCCCCTGAACAGGGGGAGTTACAATGAGCAGTTCTTC; clone_size: -; v_call: TRBV18; j_call: TRBJ2-1; d_call: TRBD1; cdr3_length: 16
cdr3_aa: CASSGRTGAVETQYF; cdr3_nt: TGTGCCAGCAGCGGGCGGACAGGGGCGGTGGAGACCCAGTACTTC; clone_size: -; v_call: TRBV11-2; j_call: TRBJ2-5; d_call: TRBD1; cdr3_length: 15
cdr3_aa: CASSDRDRDGNTIYF; cdr3_nt: TGTGCCAGCAGCGACCGGGACAGGGATGGAAACACCATATATTTT; clone_size: once; v_call: TRBV5-6; j_call: TRBJ1-3; d_call: TRBD1; cdr3_length: 15